What follows are 15 T cell receptor beta chains derived from one specimen sequenced in a study of control samples from healthy donors and cancer patients. Libraries were prepared by immunoSEQ multiplex PCR; TCRdb keeps only in-frame clonotypes and omits some of them. Among 90,000 or so clones listed, around 85% were seen once. Sequenced sample: blood. These receptors came from a young man in good health.

The chain carries TRBV7-3 and TRBJ2-1; D is perhaps TRBD1 (6 bases). Trimming took 5 bases from V and 7 from J, leaving 12 bases between them. This CDR3 has 13 amino acids. Germline CDR1 is SGHTA and CDR2 is FQGTGA. The CDR3 loop is CASSLKTGNEQFF. The CDR3 DNA sequence: TGTGCCAGCAGCCTCAAAACAGGGAATGAGCAGTTCTTC.

The V gene is TRBV29-1, the J gene TRBJ1-1; no reliable D call. Germline CDR1 is SQVTM and CDR2 is ANQGSEA. This CDR3 is built from 12 residues. V was pared by 2 bases and J by 4 bases, with 8 bases between. CDR3 sequence (DNA): TGCAGCGTTGAATCATGGGGCACTGAAGCTTTCTTT. Translation: CSVESWGTEAFF.

The V and J genes are TRBV19 and TRBJ1-2; no reliable D call. CDR1 LNHDA and CDR2 SQIVND come from the germline V gene (reference sequence). This CDR3 contains 8 residues. Trimming shortened V by 9 bases and J by 8 bases, and 4 bases separated the two germline ends. As DNA, the CDR3 is TGTGCCAGCGGAGGCTACACCTTC. As protein: CASGGYTF.

This chain uses TRBV28 with TRBJ2-3; a weak D match, TRBD2 (6 bases). The length of the CDR3 is 14 residues. V lost 3 bases and J lost 0, with 7 bases in between. The germline CDR1 and CDR2 sequences are MDHEN and SYDVKM. The CDR3 DNA is TGTGCCAGCAGTTTGGGGGGAAGCACAGATACGCAGTATTTT. Protein sequence: CASSLGGSTDTQYF.

The gene calls are TRBV14 and TRBJ2-2; possibly TRBD1 or TRBD2 for D (5 bases each). Between the trimmed V and J ends, which lost 8 bases and 6 bases, there was a span of 13 bases. This CDR3 spans 13 amino acids. From germline, CDR1 is SGHDN and CDR2 FVKESK. CDR3 coding DNA: TGTGCCAGCGCTATTTCGGGACCCGGGGAGCTGTTTTTT. This gives the protein CASAISGPGELFF.

The rearrangement uses TRBV7-3 and TRBJ1-2, with a tentative D call TRBD1 (5 bases). CDR3 length equals 14 residues. V was clipped by 5 bases and J by 7 bases, with 17 bases between them. Looked up from germline, CDR1 is SGHTA and CDR2 is FQGTGA. The CDR3 DNA follows: TGTGCCAGCAGCCCAACAGACAGTCTTTCTGGCTACACCTTC. Translating gives CASSPTDSLSGYTF.

This chain uses TRBV18 with TRBJ1-2, with a weak D call TRBD1 (5 bases). Trimming cost V 2 bases and J 4 bases, with 5 bases left between them. The CDR3 extends over 12 amino acids. The germline V gene has CDR1 KGHSH and CDR2 LQKENI. This CDR3 reads CASSPGTYGYTF. The DNA for the CDR3 is TGTGCCAGCTCACCAGGGACCTATGGCTACACCTTC.

The chain has TRBV27 and TRBJ2-7; D gene ambiguous. The CDR3 runs to 14 residues. Germline CDR1 is MNHEY and CDR2 is SMNVEV (reference sequence). Trimming cost V 4 bases and J 3 bases, with 13 bases left between them. The CDR3 region is CASSSTGKHYEQYF. For the CDR3, the DNA is TGTGCCAGCAGTTCTACGGGTAAGCACTACGAGCAGTACTTC.

The chain couples TRBV30 to TRBJ1-1, with D perhaps TRBD1 (5 bases). This CDR3 has 14 residues. Trimming removed 0 bases from V and 3 bases from J, with 11 bases in between. Germline assignment: CDR1 GTSNPN and CDR2 SVGIG (reference sequence). The CDR3 DNA reads TGTGCCTGGAGTGTAGCAGGGACGTACACTGAAGCTTTCTTT. Translating gives CAWSVAGTYTEAFF.

The V and J genes are TRBV25-1 and TRBJ1-2; 8 nucleotides agree with TRBD1. Germline lookup yields CDR1 MGHDK and CDR2 SYGVNS. After removal of 6 bases from V and 6 bases from J, the junction contained 12 bases not matched to a gene. This CDR3 contains 15 residues. Written as DNA, the CDR3 is TGTGCCAGCAGACATTCAGGGGGCGCGAAGAATGGCTACACCTTC. This codes for CASRHSGGAKNGYTF.

The gene calls are TRBV11-2 and TRBJ2-7, with D possibly TRBD1 on 5 matching bases. The CDR3 covers 13 residues. V lost 5 bases and J lost 3, with 11 bases in between. The germline gives CDR1 SGHAT, CDR2 FQNNGV. CDR3 amino acids: CASSKDNRYEQYF. In DNA form, the CDR3 reads TGTGCCAGCAGCAAGGACAACCGCTACGAGCAGTACTTC. Variable domain in full (rest from reference TRBV11-2 and TRBJ2-7): EAGVAQSPRYKIIEKRQSVAFWCNPISGHATLYWYQQILGQGPKLLIQFQNNGVVDDSQLPKDRFSAERLKGVDSTLKIQPAKLEDSAVYLCASSKDNRYEQYFGPGTRLTVT.

V and J are TRBV6-5 and TRBJ2-2, with D maybe TRBD1 (6 bases). Germline values: CDR1 MNHEY, CDR2 SVGAGI. The CDR3 sequence is 13 residues long. Deletions cut 6 bases from V and 7 bases from J, with 12 bases between. CDR3 coding DNA: TGTGCCAGCAGCGGACAGAGCTACGGGGAGCTGTTTTTT. Protein: CASSGQSYGELFF.

This clone occurred a few times. In the same sample, other DNA sequences code for this CDR3. The gene calls are TRBV5-4 and TRBJ1-1, with D possibly matching TRBD1 (6 bases). V was trimmed by 4 bases and J by 1 base, leaving 8 bases between them. Germline loops: CDR1 SGHNT, CDR2 YYREEE (reference sequence). The CDR3 sequence is 13 residues long. CDR3 sequence: CASSLTGNTEAFF. The CDR3 region has the DNA TGTGCCAGCAGCCTGACAGGGAACACTGAAGCTTTCTTT.

CDR3 amino acids: CASSPTLSYGYTF. Written as DNA, the CDR3 is TGTGCCAGCAGCCCAACCCTGAGTTATGGCTACACCTTC. The chain recombines TRBV5-6 with TRBJ1-2; no firm D call. V was cut by 4 bases and J by 5 bases, with 12 bases left in between. Germline lookup yields CDR1 SGHDT and CDR2 YYEEEE. This CDR3 contains 13 residues.

This rearrangement joins TRBV6-5 to TRBJ2-2; no firm D call. Germline CDR1 reads MNHEY; CDR2 reads SVGAGI. Trimming left V 6 bases short and J 5 bases short, with 10 bases between. This CDR3 is built from 13 residues. CDR3 nucleotides: TGTGCCAGCAGCTTCCGGCGGACCGGGGAGCTGTTTTTT. Translation gives CASSFRRTGELFF.